This record looks at one TCR beta chain sequence and its context. What it binds is not known. Other DNA sequences in the same sample also yield this CDR3. These data originate in a study of cytomegalovirus exposure and HLA in healthy donors. Researchers ran the PCR with 60 Vbeta and 13 Jbeta primers. Produced via immunoSEQ multiplex PCR; TCRdb's table is partial and in-frame only. Seen here are approximately 300,000 clones, roughly 86% observed once, and the top ten hold about 2%. Germline V gene lookup returns CDR1 MNHEY and CDR2 SMNVEV (reference sequence). This CDR3 region has 13 residues. The J segment lost 3 bases and the V segment lost 6 bases, leaving 0 bases of the junction unmatched. Healthy bone marrow donors made up the cohort. Findings and limits, study-wide: The majority of CMV-associated TCR beta chains were reported as apparently HLA-restricted in a later analysis. It was only CMV serostatus that was available as immune exposure information. The classifier reportedly diagnosed cytomegalovirus status with high specificity and sensitivity.

The sequenced sample was PBMCs. V usage is TRBV27 and J usage is TRBJ2-1; TRBD2 agrees at 9 bases. The TCR originated in a woman aged 35 to 49 in good health and CMV-seropositive. The CDR3 is CASRTSGYNEQFF. The CDR3 coding sequence is TGTGCCAGCAGGACTAGCGGCTACAATGAGCAGTTCTTC.